Given below is one T cell receptor beta chain in context. In this sample, this clone turned up a few times. Its binding antigen is unknown. Base qualities are missing; no much larger clone stands one base away. One collaborating source in Seattle enrolled patients during active infection and followed them longitudinally through the course of disease. Each collaborating institution followed its own protocols to collect whole blood in K2EDTA tubes. For TCRbeta analysis, collaborator samples were shipped as frozen whole blood, as isolated PBMCs, or as DNA extracted from either sample type. The sample comes from a study of blood T cell repertoires in COVID-19 (dated by TCRdb to 2019 to 2021). In the study overall: Collaborator samples came from the United States, Italy and Spain and covered acute and convalescent phases of COVID-19. The material from the prospective study consisted of cDNA or gDNA derived from T cells, B-cell-depleted T cells, or PBMCs. The dataset comprised deeply sampled blood TCRbeta repertoires from subjects exposed to, actively infected with, or recovered from COVID-19. Sample metadata almost always included a de-identified subject ID, COVID-19 status, age in years and sex. Where available, HLA class I and class II types were obtained from metadata supplied by the sample provider rather than from assay-based typing. The repertoires were released in a freely available public database intended as a resource for research on the immune response to SARS-CoV-2. The samples were drawn from the first 160 participants of the ongoing ImmuneRACE study and from 1,254 subjects provided by 6 global collaborators. Findings and caveats that apply to the study as a whole: The amount of clinical and demographic metadata varied by source and participant and was provided uncurated.

The immunoSEQ Assay, a bias-controlled multiplex PCR, was used to amplify TCRbeta CDR3 regions from genomic DNA. Concerning the study's data processing: Nucleated cell counts per sample were estimated from amplification of reference gene primers within the assay. To quantify the absolute abundance of each unique TCRbeta CDR3 rearrangement, sequence reads were collapsed and filtered. For each sample, productive Simpson clonality was calculated as the square root of Simpson's diversity index over productive rearrangements. Imported from immuneACCESS, the table was reduced by TCRdb to in-frame sequences with V and J called. These copies leave out some clones; in studies compared against another copy, an unresolved V gene accounts for under half, and the cause of the remainder is not known. The V and J calls and clone size come from that table; D and trimming were worked out from the DNA. This sample lists about 160,000 clones; approximately 79% were detected once. The leading ten clones occupy 8.1% of the sample.

V is cut by 3 bases and J by 1 base, and the space between the germline ends is 13 bases. The germline V gene specifies SNHLY as CDR1 and FYNNEI as CDR2. Inclusive of the bounding cysteine and phenylalanine, the CDR3 is 16 residues long. Here the CDR3 DNA is all that survives: 48 bases in frame from base 1. Sequenced: peripheral blood. The sequence came from a woman aged 60-75 years with COVID-19, enrolled during active disease. The V and J genes are TRBV2 and TRBJ1-5; a weak D assignment points to TRBD1 (6 bases agree). The sequenced DNA: TGTGCCAGCAGTGAGGGGGGGCGCAGGAGCAATCAGCCCCAGCATTTT. This translates into CASSEGGRRSNQPQHF.